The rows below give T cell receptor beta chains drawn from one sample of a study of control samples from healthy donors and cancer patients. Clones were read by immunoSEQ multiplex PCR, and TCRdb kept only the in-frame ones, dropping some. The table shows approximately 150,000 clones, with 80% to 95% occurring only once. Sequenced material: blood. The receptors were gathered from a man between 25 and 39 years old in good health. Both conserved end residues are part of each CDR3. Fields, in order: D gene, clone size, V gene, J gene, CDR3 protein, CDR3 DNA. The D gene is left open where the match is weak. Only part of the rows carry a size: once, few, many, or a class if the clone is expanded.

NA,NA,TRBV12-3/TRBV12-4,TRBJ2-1,CASSLSYNEQFF,TGTGCCAGCAGCCTCAGTTACAATGAGCAGTTCTTC
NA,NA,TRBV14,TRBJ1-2,CASSQDIAGSYLYGYTF,TGTGCCAGCAGCCAAGATATAGCAGGGTCTTACCTCTATGGCTACACCTTC
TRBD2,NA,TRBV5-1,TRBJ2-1,CASSLWASGGASLYNEQFF,TGCGCCAGCAGCTTGTGGGCTAGCGGGGGGGCCTCGTTATACAATGAGCAGTTCTTC
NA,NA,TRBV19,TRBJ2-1,CASSTHRTGSGSYNEQFF,TGTGCCAGTAGTACACACCGTACAGGGTCCGGCTCCTACAATGAGCAGTTCTTC
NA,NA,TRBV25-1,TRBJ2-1,CASSDPRGYNEQFF,TGTGCCAGCAGTGACCCCCGGGGCTACAATGAGCAGTTCTTC
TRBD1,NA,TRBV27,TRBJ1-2,CASSLSLPGGGNYGYTF,TGTGCCAGCAGTTTATCGTTGCCAGGGGGGGGAAACTATGGCTACACCTTC
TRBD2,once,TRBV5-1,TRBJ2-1,CASSFPGGTYNEQFF,TGCGCCAGCAGCTTCCCCGGGGGGACTTACAATGAGCAGTTCTTC
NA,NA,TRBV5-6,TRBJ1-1,CASSRRRAEAFF,TGTGCCAGCAGCAGAAGGCGGGCTGAAGCTTTCTTT
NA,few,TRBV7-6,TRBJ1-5,CASSLRDGLNQPQHF,TGTGCCAGCAGCCTCCGGGACGGCCTCAATCAGCCCCAGCATTTT
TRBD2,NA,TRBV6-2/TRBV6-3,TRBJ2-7,CASSYPDLAGRPYEQYF,TGTGCCAGCAGTTACCCGGATCTAGCGGGGCGGCCCTACGAGCAGTACTTC
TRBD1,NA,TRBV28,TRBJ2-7,CASSLSYGQGAGEQYF,TGTGCCAGCAGTTTATCTTACGGACAGGGGGCTGGCGAGCAGTACTTC